A single TCR beta chain is shown here with its context. Its antigen remains unidentified. Single viable CD3+CD4+CD8-CD45RO+ cells were sorted as the memory CD4+ T cells. These data belong to a study of memory CD4+ T cells and cytomegalovirus serostatus. Here immunoSEQ multiplex PCR was the method, and the copy in TCRdb shows in-frame clones only, minus some. Found here are fewer than 90,000 clones, 78% of them singletons; the top ten hold 2.6%. General study points: Of approximately 160 reported CMV TCRbeta sequences, 67 were found in memory CD4+ repertoires. The CMV-associated TCR signature appears largely within the CD4+ memory repertoire.

The CDR3 has 14 residues. The trim removed 7 bases at V and 4 bases at J, leaving 5 bases unmatched. The germline V gene has CDR1 SGHRS and CDR2 YFSETQ. The specimen sequenced was memory CD4+ T cells from blood. J is TRBJ1-5 and V is TRBV5-1; 10 bases map to TRBD1. The clonotype comes from an adult in good health and CMV-seropositive. Here the CDR3 DNA reads TGCGCCAGCCGCCCGGACAGGGGGAATCAGCCCCAGCATTTT. This gives the protein CASRPDRGNQPQHF. Full variable domain (remainder filled in from reference TRBV5-1 and TRBJ1-5): KAGVTQTPRYLIKTRGQQVTLSCSPISGHRSVSWYQQTPGQGLQFLFEYFSETQRNKGNFPGRFSGRQFSNSRSEMNVSTLELGDSALYLCASRPDRGNQPQHFGDGTRLSIL.